The following is a T cell receptor (beta chain) sequence with its context. Its antigen is not identified. The data were taken from a study of T cell responses to AZD1222 COVID-19 vaccine. Study in general: Analyses pooled second doses at about 4 or about 12 weeks. General study points: The number of AZD1222 recipients seropositive at baseline was only 6 or 7. There were vaccine-associated CD4 TCRs across spike, dominant at 160-218 and 743-854.

Some clones are missing from TCRdb's copy, which holds only in-frame ones; the method was immunoSEQ multiplex PCR. Among some 150,000 clones listed, roughly 91% were seen once. CDR3 length equals 14 residues. Germline V CDR1 and CDR2: SEHNR, FQNEAQ (reference sequence). Trimming shortened V by 5 bases and J by 9 bases, and 19 bases separated the two germline ends. The source of this sequence is an adult in good health. The sequencing here drew on peripheral blood, taken on day 0 of AZD1222 vaccination. J is TRBJ1-1 and V is TRBV7-9; D unresolved. For the CDR3, the DNA is TGTGCCAGCAGCCCATACCAGCAAAACACGAAAGCTTTCTTT. This translates into CASSPYQQNTKAFF. The variable domain in full, completed from reference TRBV7-9 and TRBJ1-1, reads DTGVSQNPRHKITKRGQNVTFRCDPISEHNRLYWYRQTLGQGPEFLTYFQNEAQLEKSRLLSDRFSAERPKGSFSTLEIQRTEQGDSAMYLCASSPYQQNTKAFFGQGTRLTVV.